Only one count was recorded for the clone carrying this T cell receptor beta chain. This sample was taken from a study of T cells in Graves' hyperthyroidism and ophthalmopathy. V was shortened by 4 bases and J by 6 bases, with 15 bases between the two germline ends. The CDR3 has 15 amino acids. Germline CDR1 is SNHLY and CDR2 is FYNNEI. Template material for amplifying TCR beta CDR3 regions consisted of RNA transcripts. The primer set for the first-round RT-PCR of the TCR CDR3 was HTBI. In TCRdb, the multiplex PCR reads were re-called with MiXCR into one record per CDR3 protein. This sample yields 530,000 or so distinct CDR3 sequences, of which approximately 24% are seen a single time; roughly 10% belongs to the top ten.

The sequence was collected from a woman between 25 and 40 years old with Graves' ophthalmopathy. Material: blood. The chain joins TRBV2 to TRBJ2-2; D possibly corresponds to TRBD1 (6 bases). The CDR3 sequence: CASSGPQGRPGELFF. CDR3 sequence (DNA): TGTGCCAGCAGTGGACCGCAGGGGCGTCCCGGGGAGCTGTTTTTT.